These 4 T cell receptor beta chains came from one sample sequenced in a study of cytomegalovirus exposure and HLA in healthy donors. The PCR had 60 Vbeta and 13 Jbeta primers. Repertoires were generated with immunoSEQ multiplex PCR, while TCRdb's copy carries only in-frame clones and drops some. The table shows 50,000 to 75,000 clones, with 83% occurring only once. The sample was PBMCs. Receptors were obtained from a human donor in good health.

The rearrangement uses TRBV28 and TRBJ2-1; TRBD1 is a possible D gene (5 bases). Trimming took 2 bases from V and 10 from J, leaving 9 bases between them. This CDR3 spans 12 amino acids. Germline CDR1 is MDHEN and CDR2 is SYDVKM. The CDR3 reads CASSLRWGEQFF. For the CDR3, the DNA is TGTGCCAGCAGTTTAAGGTGGGGCGAGCAGTTCTTC.

The rearrangement joins TRBV7-9 to TRBJ1-1; D is uncertain. Per germline, CDR1 SEHNR and CDR2 FQNEAQ (reference sequence). Trimming removed 5 bases from V and 5 bases from J, with 15 bases in between. This CDR3 region has 14 residues. The CDR3, as DNA: TGTGCCAGCAGCCTACCTACCCCGAGGACTGAAGCTTTCTTT. Translated, it gives CASSLPTPRTEAFF.

The CDR3 DNA reads as TGTGCCAGTAGTATGGCAGGGACTATTGATGGCTACACCTTC. This gives the protein CASSMAGTIDGYTF. The chain carries TRBV19 and TRBJ1-2; tentative D call: TRBD1 (5 bases). This CDR3 has 14 residues. Trimming removed 3 bases from V and 6 bases from J, with 14 bases in between. CDR1 LNHDA and CDR2 SQIVND come from the germline V gene (reference sequence).

This clone has just a few counts. V and J are TRBV6-4 and TRBJ2-7; 9 bases agree with TRBD1. CDR1 and CDR2 from the germline V gene are MRHNA and SNTAGT. Trimming cost V 5 bases and J 6 bases; bases outside gene matches: 8. The CDR3 length is 14 residues. DNA of the CDR3: TGTGCCAGCAGTCCAAGTGGGACAGGGACCGAGCAGTACTTC. This codes for CASSPSGTGTEQYF.